This T cell receptor (beta chain) was identified during a study of cytomegalovirus exposure and HLA in healthy donors. Study outcomes and limitations: When analyzed later, the rates of TCR association showed variation by HLA locus, with DRB1 the most and HLA-C the fewest. TCR beta V- and J-gene trimming, according to a later analysis, was linked to a missense DCLRE1C variant. The productive fraction for most TCR beta V segments was about 87% or about 30% in an earlier analysis.

This CDR3 has 14 amino acids. Germline CDR1 reads MNHNY; CDR2 reads SVGAGI (reference sequence). Losses at the gene ends were 7 bases for V and 6 bases for J; bases not matched to a gene: 11. For this clone: The target antigen is unknown.

PCR used 60 Vbeta primers and 13 Jbeta primers. Measured with immunoSEQ multiplex PCR; TCRdb has only the in-frame clones, and not every one. The sample has 85,000 to 130,000 clones; 84% are singletons. The origin of this receptor is a woman between 18 and 29 years old in good health and CMV-seronegative. The V gene is TRBV6-6, the J gene TRBJ2-7; 8 bases fit TRBD2. The sequenced material came from PBMCs. The CDR3 DNA is TGTGCCAGCACATATCGGCTAGCGGGCCTCGAGCAGTACTTC. It specifies CASTYRLAGLEQYF.